This TCR beta chain appears in the sequencing data of a study of OX40 agonist ivuxolimab in advanced cancers. The wider study: Hepatocellular carcinoma, melanoma, renal cell or head and neck cancer affected the dose-escalation patients.

This CDR3 contains 14 residues. CDR1 and CDR2 (germline): ENHRY, SYGVKD. Trimming removed 8 bases at V and 0 bases at J, with 13 bases between. This clone was counted once. Antigen specificity is unknown. General study findings and limits: Dose levels from 0.1 to 3.0 mg/kg saw CD4+ and CD8+ blood T cells expand clonally by week 6.

The method was immunoSEQ multiplex PCR; TCRdb's version includes in-frame clones alone and lacks a portion of them. The sample holds over 55,000 clones; about 81% are singletons and the top ten take less than 5.5%. The origin of this receptor is an adult with an advanced solid tumor such as melanoma, head and neck, liver or kidney cancer. Material: CD4+ or CD8+ T cells sorted from blood, obtained in a trial of the OX40 agonist ivuxolimab. The V gene is TRBV10-3, the J gene TRBJ1-1, with a weak D call TRBD1 (6 bases). CDR3 nucleotides: TGTGCCATCGGCGGAAGGACAGTGAACACTGAAGCTTTCTTT. This gives the protein CAIGGRTVNTEAFF.